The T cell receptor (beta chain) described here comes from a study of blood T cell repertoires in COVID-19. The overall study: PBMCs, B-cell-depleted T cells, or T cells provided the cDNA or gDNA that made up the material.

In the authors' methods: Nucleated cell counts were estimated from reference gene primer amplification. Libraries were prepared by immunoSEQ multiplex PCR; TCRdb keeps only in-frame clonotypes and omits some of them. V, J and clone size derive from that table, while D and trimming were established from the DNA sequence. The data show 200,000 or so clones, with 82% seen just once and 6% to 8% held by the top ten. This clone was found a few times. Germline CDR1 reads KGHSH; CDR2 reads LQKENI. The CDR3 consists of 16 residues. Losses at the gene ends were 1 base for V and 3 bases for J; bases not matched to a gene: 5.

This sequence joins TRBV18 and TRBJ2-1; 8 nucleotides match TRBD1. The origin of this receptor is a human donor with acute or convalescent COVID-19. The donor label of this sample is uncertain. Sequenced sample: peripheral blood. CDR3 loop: CASSPRRDRIYNEQFF. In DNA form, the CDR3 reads TGTGCCAGCTCACCACGCCGGGACAGGATCTACAATGAGCAGTTCTTC.